Listed below are T cell receptor beta chains from one sample, sequenced in a study of blood T cells in healthy people across ages. Using its own MiXCR run on the 5' RACE reads, TCRdb lists one record per CDR3 protein. The sample has 920,000 or so distinct CDR3 sequences; more than 35% are singletons. Sequenced: blood. The receptor source for this set is a woman aged 55-70 years in good health. Each CDR3 is given with its conserved first and last residue. A D gene is named only where the DNA matches it firmly. Clone size is shown for a subset of rows, as once, few, many or a class of expanded clone.

CDR3: CASSHGSEQFF; DNA: TGTGCCAGCAGCCACGGAAGTGAGCAGTTCTTC; size: few; D: NA; V: TRBV6-2/TRBV6-3; J: TRBJ2-1
CDR3: CASSLSGRVGDTQYF; DNA: TGTGCCAGCAGCTTAAGCGGCAGGGTGGGAGATACGCAGTATTTT; size: NA; D: NA; V: TRBV7-3; J: TRBJ2-3
CDR3: CASSLFGGQGNQPQHF; DNA: TGTGCCAGCAGTTTATTCGGGGGCCAGGGCAATCAGCCCCAGCATTTT; size: NA; D: NA; V: TRBV28; J: TRBJ1-5
CDR3: CSARHGGDQPQHF; DNA: TGCAGTGCCAGACACGGGGGCGATCAGCCCCAGCATTTT; size: few; D: NA; V: TRBV20-1; J: TRBJ1-5
CDR3: CASSQDSGTDEQYF; DNA: TGTGCCAGCAGCCAAGATAGCGGGACCGACGAGCAGTACTTC; size: few; D: TRBD2; V: TRBV4-2; J: TRBJ2-7
CDR3: CASKPWDRDNEKLFF; DNA: TGTGCCAGCAAACCCTGGGACAGGGATAATGAAAAACTGTTTTTT; size: NA; D: TRBD1; V: TRBV6-5; J: TRBJ1-4
CDR3: CAIRGLAGDGELFF; DNA: TGTGCCATCAGGGGACTAGCGGGAGACGGGGAGCTGTTTTTT; size: NA; D: TRBD2; V: TRBV10-3; J: TRBJ2-2
CDR3: CASTEAGSVSSYEQYF; DNA: TGTGCCAGCACCGAAGCGGGATCCGTCTCCTCCTACGAGCAGTACTTC; size: many; D: TRBD2; V: TRBV11-1; J: TRBJ2-7
CDR3: CASSYLAGVVYEQFF; DNA: TGTGCCAGCAGTTACTTAGCGGGAGTTGTCTATGAGCAGTTCTTC; size: few; D: TRBD2; V: TRBV6-6; J: TRBJ2-1
CDR3: CASGRLKETQYF; DNA: TGTGCCAGCGGTCGACTGAAAGAGACCCAGTACTTC; size: few; D: NA; V: TRBV7-6; J: TRBJ2-5
CDR3: CATSRSGQFNEKYF; DNA: TGTGCCACCAGCAGATCGGGACAGTTCAACGAGAAGTACTTC; size: once; D: TRBD1; V: TRBV15; J: TRBJ2-7
CDR3: CASSLLVRGQAAYEQYF; DNA: TGTGCCAGCAGTTTATTGGTTCGGGGACAGGCCGCCTACGAGCAGTACTTC; size: NA; D: TRBD1; V: TRBV28; J: TRBJ2-7
CDR3: CSVEGPGIANIQYF; DNA: TGCAGCGTTGAAGGGCCAGGGATAGCAAACATTCAGTACTTC; size: NA; D: NA; V: TRBV29-1; J: TRBJ2-4
CDR3: CASSSALGLAGALEETQYF; DNA: TGTGCCAGCAGCTCGGCCTTGGGGCTAGCGGGAGCCCTCGAAGAGACCCAGTACTTC; size: few; D: TRBD2; V: TRBV7-9; J: TRBJ2-5
CDR3: CASSLGSRSYNEQFF; DNA: TGTGCCAGCAGTTTAGGCAGCCGCTCCTACAATGAGCAGTTCTTC; size: NA; D: NA; V: TRBV27; J: TRBJ2-1
CDR3: CASSLPGTGIYEQYF; DNA: TGCGCCAGCAGCTTGCCCGGGACAGGCATATACGAGCAGTACTTC; size: few; D: TRBD1; V: TRBV5-1; J: TRBJ2-7